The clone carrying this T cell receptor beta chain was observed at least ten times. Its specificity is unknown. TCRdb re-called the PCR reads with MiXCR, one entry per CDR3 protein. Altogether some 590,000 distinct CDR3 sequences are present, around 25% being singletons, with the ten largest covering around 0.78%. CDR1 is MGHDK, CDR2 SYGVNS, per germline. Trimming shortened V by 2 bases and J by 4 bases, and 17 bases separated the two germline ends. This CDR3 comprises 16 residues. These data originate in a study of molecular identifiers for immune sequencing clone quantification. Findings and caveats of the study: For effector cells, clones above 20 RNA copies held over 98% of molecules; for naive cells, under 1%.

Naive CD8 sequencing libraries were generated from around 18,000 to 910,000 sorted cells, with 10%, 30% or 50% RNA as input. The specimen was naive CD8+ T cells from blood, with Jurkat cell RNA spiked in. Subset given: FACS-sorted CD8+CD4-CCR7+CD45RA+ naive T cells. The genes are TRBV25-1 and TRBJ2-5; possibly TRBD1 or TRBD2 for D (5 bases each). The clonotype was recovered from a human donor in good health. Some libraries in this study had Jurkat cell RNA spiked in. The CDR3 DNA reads TGTGCCAGCAGTGAACGGGACGCCGCTCCAGCAGAGACCCAGTACTTC. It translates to CASSERDAAPAETQYF.